This entry features one TCR beta chain sequence. Its antigen is still unknown. One entry per CDR3 protein results from TCRdb running MiXCR on the RT-PCR reads. The repertoire holds about 480,000 distinct CDR3 sequences, with roughly 13% as singletons. This CDR3 comprises 15 residues. Germline CDR1 is SQVTM and CDR2 is ANQGSEA. After removal of 7 bases from V and 6 bases from J, the junction contained 11 bases not matched to a gene. The sample originates from a study of response to subunit inactivated influenza vaccine. Findings and caveats of the study: Only a handful of new T cells, the authors suggested, are recruited with each seasonal influenza vaccination.

Sample: PBMCs from blood, taken roughly 45 days after vaccination. The chain combines TRBV29-1 with TRBJ2-1, with 11 bases fitting TRBD2. This receptor was taken from a man in his fifties who received an inactivated influenza vaccine. The CDR3 DNA reads TGCAGCGGCTTTCCACTAGCGGGAGCGTCCAATGAGCAGTTCTTC. It codes for CSGFPLAGASNEQFF.